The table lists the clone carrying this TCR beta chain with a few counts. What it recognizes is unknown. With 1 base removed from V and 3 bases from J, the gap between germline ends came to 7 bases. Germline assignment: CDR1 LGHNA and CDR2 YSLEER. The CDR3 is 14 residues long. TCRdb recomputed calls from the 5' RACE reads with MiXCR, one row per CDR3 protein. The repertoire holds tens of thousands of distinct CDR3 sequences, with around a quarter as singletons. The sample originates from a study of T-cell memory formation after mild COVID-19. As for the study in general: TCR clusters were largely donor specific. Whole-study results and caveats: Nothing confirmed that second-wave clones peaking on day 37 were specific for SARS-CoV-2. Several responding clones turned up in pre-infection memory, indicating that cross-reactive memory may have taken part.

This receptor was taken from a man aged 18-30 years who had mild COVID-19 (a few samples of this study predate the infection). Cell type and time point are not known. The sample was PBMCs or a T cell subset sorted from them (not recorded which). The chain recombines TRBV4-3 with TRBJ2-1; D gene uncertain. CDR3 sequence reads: CASSQVLIYNEQFF. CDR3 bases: TGCGCCAGCAGCCAAGTCCTGATCTACAATGAGCAGTTCTTC.